Shown below are 32 T cell receptor beta chains from a single sample sequenced in a study of blood T cell repertoires in COVID-19. TCRdb keeps only in-frame clones here, not all; method: immunoSEQ multiplex PCR. This table holds over 50,000 clones, 72% found once. The source material was peripheral blood. Receptors were obtained from a woman in her seventies with COVID-19, enrolled during active disease.

The V call is TRBV5-6, the J call TRBJ2-7, with TRBD1 matching over 11 bases. The V gene end was trimmed by 4 bases and the J gene end by 0 bases; junction bases not matched to a gene: 12. Germline V gives CDR1 SGHDT, CDR2 YYEEEE. The CDR3 is 18 residues long. The CDR3 coding sequence is TGTGCCAGCAGCCCCAATGCTGGGACAGGGGGACACTCCTACGAGCAGTACGTC. Translated: CASSPNAGTGGHSYEQYV.

A few counts support this clone. Distinct nucleotide sequences in the sample also encode this CDR3. This rearrangement joins TRBV12-3 or TRBV12-4 to TRBJ1-2; no firm D call. The ends were cut back, 2 bases at V and 7 bases at J, with 8 bases in the middle. This CDR3 spans 12 amino acids. CDR3 amino acids: CASSLIGGGYTF. In DNA, the CDR3 is TGTGCCAGCAGTTTAATCGGCGGTGGCTACACCTTC.

The chain links TRBV5-4 to TRBJ1-1; the match to TRBD1 covers 9 bases. There are 17 residues in the CDR3. The germline V gene has CDR1 SGHNT and CDR2 YYREEE (reference sequence). V lost 4 bases and J lost 0; bases outside the gene matches: 10. DNA for the CDR3: TGTGCCAGCAGCGTACGGACAGGGGACCTTTTGAACACTGAAGCTTTCTTT. Its translation is CASSVRTGDLLNTEAFF.

The chain carries TRBV6-2 or TRBV6-3 and TRBJ1-1; possible D gene TRBD1, 6 bases. The germline V and J ends were trimmed by 2 bases and 4 bases, with 11 bases remaining between them. The germline V gene encodes CDR1 MNHEY and CDR2 SVGEGT. The CDR3 runs 14 residues. CDR3: CASSYAGAVTEAFF. CDR3 nucleotides: TGTGCCAGCAGTTACGCAGGGGCGGTCACTGAAGCTTTCTTT.

This chain connects TRBV24-1 to TRBJ2-3; possibly TRBD1 for D (6 bases). The V end lost 2 bases, the J end lost 3 bases, and 17 bases lay between the germline ends. Germline CDR1 KGHDR, CDR2 SFDVKD. CDR3 length: 17 residues. The CDR3 DNA reads as TGTGCCACCAGTGATTCCCGGGACATTGCTTGGACAGATACGCAGTATTTT. Translated, it gives CATSDSRDIAWTDTQYF.

Only one count was recorded for this clone. This sequence joins TRBV3-1 (or the pseudogene TRBV3-2) and TRBJ1-1, with 9 bases that match TRBD1. The CDR3 runs to 13 residues. Germline loops: CDR1 LGHDT, CDR2 YNNKEL (reference sequence). Unmatched junction bases numbered 6, after V lost 3 bases and J lost 10 bases. Here the CDR3 reads CASSHGTGTSAFF. Written as DNA, the CDR3 is TGTGCCAGCAGCCACGGGACAGGGACGTCAGCTTTCTTT.

The V and J genes are TRBV7-8 and TRBJ2-7, with D perhaps matching TRBD2 (5 bases). The CDR3 length is 15 residues. Trimming stripped 2 bases from V and 1 base from J, with 12 bases between. Germline assignment: CDR1 SGHVS and CDR2 FQNEAQ. CDR3 DNA sequence: TGTGCCAGCAGCTTATTGCCTAGCAGTTCCTACGAGCAGTACTTC. Protein product: CASSLLPSSSYEQYF.

The J gene is TRBJ2-5, the V gene TRBV11-2; D perhaps matches TRBD1 (7 bases). This CDR3 contains 16 residues. The V and J ends lost 5 bases and 3 bases respectively, with 19 bases between them. Per the germline V gene, CDR1 is SGHAT and CDR2 is FQNNGV. The CDR3 spells CASSRTEGAQEETQYF. The DNA for the CDR3 is TGTGCCAGCAGCCGGACGGAGGGGGCACAAGAAGAGACCCAGTACTTC.

The chain combines TRBV19 with TRBJ2-2; D perhaps matches TRBD1 (5 bases). V gave up 0 bases and J gave up 6 bases, with 11 bases separating them. This CDR3 comprises 15 residues. The germline CDR1 and CDR2 sequences are LNHDA and SQIVND (reference sequence). CDR3 nucleotide sequence: TGTGCCAGTAGTATAGATCCAGGGTCCCCCGGGGAGCTGTTTTTT. Protein: CASSIDPGSPGELFF.

The chain uses TRBV4-1 and TRBJ2-5; TRBD2 is a possible D gene (5 bases). The CDR3 runs to 11 residues. The ends were cut back, 4 bases at V and 9 bases at J, with 9 bases in the middle. Germline CDR1 and CDR2: MGHRA and YSYEKL. The CDR3, as DNA: TGCGCCAGCAGCCGATCCGGGGCCCAGTACTTC. Residues: CASSRSGAQYF.

The chain carries TRBV6-4 and TRBJ2-3, with D maybe TRBD2 (6 bases). The V and J ends lost 6 bases and 2 bases respectively, with 15 bases between them. CDR1 and CDR2 (germline): MRHNA, SNTAGT. The CDR3 sequence is 15 residues long. As DNA, the CDR3 is TGTGCCAGCAGACGCCAGGGACTCGCCACAGATACGCAGTATTTT. Residues: CASRRQGLATDTQYF.

By frequency in the sample, this clone is medium-sized. The chain uses TRBV5-1 and TRBJ1-1, with unresolved D. Trimming removed 0 bases at V and 4 bases at J, with 10 bases between. CDR3 length equals 14 residues. The V gene's germline CDR1 is SGHRS and CDR2 YFSETQ. In DNA, the CDR3 is TGCGCCAGCAGCTTGGCCCGCGGTCGCACTGAAGCTTTCTTT. Translating gives CASSLARGRTEAFF.

This clone came up a few times. V usage is TRBV7-9 and J usage is TRBJ1-3; D may be TRBD1 (5 bases). Germline-derived CDR1 and CDR2 are SEHNR and FQNEAQ (reference sequence). The CDR3 spans 13 residues. V lost 5 bases, J lost 4 bases, and 9 bases lay in between. The CDR3 loop reads CASSTPGGNTIYF. In nucleotides, the CDR3 is TGTGCCAGCAGCACTCCAGGGGGAAACACCATATATTTT.

The gene calls are TRBV7-2 and TRBJ2-3, with TRBD2 matching 8 bases. Trimming removed 6 bases from V and 4 bases from J; junction bases left unmatched: 6. Looked up from germline, CDR1 is SGHTA and CDR2 is FQGNSA. The CDR3 runs to 14 residues. CDR3 nucleotides: TGTGCCAGCAGTACCCCCGGGGGGGCAGATACGCAGTATTTT. This codes for CASSTPGGADTQYF.

The chain has TRBV5-1 and TRBJ1-1; 9 bases are a match to TRBD1. The CDR3 is 15 amino acids. V gave up 4 bases and J gave up 2 bases; unmatched junction bases: 6. Germline-derived CDR1 and CDR2 are SGHRS and YFSETQ. The CDR3 here is CASSPGTGINTEAFF. The CDR3 bases are TGCGCCAGCAGCCCCGGGACAGGGATAAACACTGAAGCTTTCTTT.

Comment on this clone: Sequence at one end of the junction differs from germline and may be a read error. The chain joins TRBV18 to TRBJ2-2, with TRBD1 as a possible D gene (6 bases). The CDR3 has 18 amino acids. Germline lookup yields CDR1 KGHSH and CDR2 LQKENI. CDR3: CASSPLAGQGTKTGELFF. The CDR3, as DNA: TGTGCCAGCTCACCACTAGCCGGGCAGGGGACGAAAACCGGGGAGCTGTTTTTT.

The gene calls are TRBV5-1 and TRBJ1-3; D is unresolved. The length of the CDR3 is 15 residues. The V gene lost 0 bases and the J gene lost 0 bases, with 7 bases spanning the gap. Germline V gene data show CDR1 as SGHRS and CDR2 as YFSETQ. CDR3 amino acids: CASSLGQFSGNTIYF. For the CDR3, the DNA is TGCGCCAGCAGCTTGGGGCAGTTCTCTGGAAACACCATATATTTT. Combining the CDR3 with reference TRBV5-1 and TRBJ1-3 gives the whole variable domain KAGVTQTPRYLIKTRGQQVTLSCSPISGHRSVSWYQQTPGQGLQFLFEYFSETQRNKGNFPGRFSGRQFSNSRSEMNVSTLELGDSALYLCASSLGQFSGNTIYFGEGSWLTVV.

The chain joins TRBV9 to TRBJ1-2; the D gene is possibly TRBD1 (5 bases). The germline V and J ends were trimmed by 3 bases and 6 bases, with 18 bases remaining between them. The CDR3 covers 15 residues. CDR1 SGDLS and CDR2 YYNGEE come from the germline V gene. The CDR3 DNA reads TGTGCCAGCAGCGAGGACAACAGTCCCTTCGATGGCTACACCTTC. Translation: CASSEDNSPFDGYTF.

V usage is TRBV12-3 or TRBV12-4 and J usage is TRBJ2-7; TRBD1 matches at 7 bases. V lost 6 bases, J lost 6 bases, and 5 bases stayed unmatched. The CDR3 runs 12 residues. The chain's CDR3 is CASSPDRVEQYV. In nucleotides, the CDR3 is TGTGCCAGCAGCCCCGACAGGGTCGAGCAGTACGTC.

The chain recombines TRBV11-2 with TRBJ1-4, with 9 bases that match TRBD1. After removal of 4 bases from V and 6 bases from J, the junction contained 12 bases not matched to a gene. There are 17 residues in the CDR3. The germline V gene has CDR1 SGHAT and CDR2 FQNNGV. The CDR3 loop is CASSSVRGTGLDEKLFF. CDR3 coding DNA: TGTGCCAGCAGCTCCGTGAGGGGGACAGGGTTGGATGAAAAACTGTTTTTT. The whole variable domain, remainder taken from reference TRBV11-2 and TRBJ1-4, is EAGVAQSPRYKIIEKRQSVAFWCNPISGHATLYWYQQILGQGPKLLIQFQNNGVVDDSQLPKDRFSAERLKGVDSTLKIQPAKLEDSAVYLCASSSVRGTGLDEKLFFGSGTQLSVL.

The chain carries TRBV11-2 and TRBJ2-6; TRBD1 agrees at 11 bases. V lost 0 bases and J lost 2; bases outside the gene matches: 3. Germline V gives CDR1 SGHAT, CDR2 FQNNGV. The CDR3 length is 18 residues. CDR3 coding DNA: TGTGCCAGCAGCTTAGATCGGACAGGGGGCGCTGGGGCCAACGTCCTGACTTTC. It is translated as CASSLDRTGGAGANVLTF.

CDR3 amino acids: CASSSPLPGGTQYF. The CDR3 nucleotides are TGTGCCAGCAGCTCCCCCCTCCCGGGAGGTACGCAGTATTTT. The chain carries TRBV11-2 and TRBJ2-3; the match to TRBD2 covers 7 bases. The trim removed 4 bases at V and 8 bases at J, leaving 9 bases unmatched. The CDR3 is 14 residues long. Germline V CDR1 and CDR2: SGHAT, FQNNGV.

This chain joins TRBV7-2 and TRBJ1-2, with 10 bases matching TRBD1. The junction had 3 bases not matched to a gene; V was cut back by 3 bases and J by 2 bases. The CDR3 extends over 15 amino acids. Germline CDR1 and CDR2: SGHTA and FQGNSA. CDR3 DNA: TGTGCCAGCAGCTTCGGACAGGGGGGAAACTATGGCTACACCTTC. Encoded protein: CASSFGQGGNYGYTF.

V usage is TRBV24-1 and J usage is TRBJ2-7; maybe TRBD1 (6 bases). V shed 3 bases and J shed 7 bases, with 18 bases lying between them. Germline CDR1 reads KGHDR; CDR2 reads SFDVKD. The CDR3 totals 15 residues. The CDR3 loop reads CATSDPMTGTWEQYV. The CDR3 DNA reads as TGTGCCACCAGTGATCCCATGACCGGGACATGGGAGCAGTACGTC.

This clone was counted only a few times. The chain has TRBV5-6 and TRBJ2-5, with 8 bases matching TRBD2. Germline-derived CDR1 and CDR2 are SGHDT and YYEEEE. The CDR3 extends over 14 amino acids. V was clipped by 4 bases and J by 2 bases; unmatched bases: 4. CDR3 sequence: CASSRVAGQETQYF. The DNA for the CDR3 is TGTGCCAGCAGCCGGGTAGCGGGACAAGAGACCCAGTACTTC.

The rearrangement links TRBV19 to TRBJ2-4, with 7 bases identical to TRBD2. Germline V CDR1 and CDR2: LNHDA, SQIVND (reference sequence). J lost 9 bases, V lost 5 bases, and 13 bases had no gene match. The CDR3 length is 15 residues. CDR3 sequence (DNA): TGTGCCAGTAGTTCAGCGGGACGCGTATCGCCCATTCAGTACTTC. It yields the protein CASSSAGRVSPIQYF.

This clone was recorded only once. The chain couples TRBV5-5 to TRBJ2-5, with D possibly being TRBD1 (5 bases). The V gene's germline CDR1 is SGHKS and CDR2 YYEKEE (reference sequence). V shed 1 base and J shed 4 bases, with 11 bases lying between them. The CDR3 length is 14 residues. The CDR3 loop reads CASSLNRPPETQYF. CDR3 in DNA: TGTGCCAGCAGCTTGAACAGGCCGCCAGAGACCCAGTACTTC. Filled out from reference TRBV5-5 and TRBJ2-5, the complete variable domain reads DAGVTQSPTHLIKTRGQQVTLRCSPISGHKSVSWYQQVLGQGPQFIFQYYEKEERGRGNFPDRFSARQFPNYSSELNVNALLLGDSALYLCASSLNRPPETQYFGPGTRLLVL.

V usage is TRBV6-5 and J usage is TRBJ2-2, with D tentatively TRBD1 (6 bases). Between the trimmed V and J ends, which lost 5 bases and 2 bases, there was a span of 12 bases. The germline gives CDR1 MNHEY, CDR2 SVGAGI. There are 15 residues in the CDR3. The CDR3 here is CASSRQVPNTGELFF. The CDR3 DNA sequence: TGTGCCAGCAGTAGACAGGTTCCCAACACCGGGGAGCTGTTTTTT.

The J gene is TRBJ2-1, the V gene TRBV19; a weak D match, TRBD2 (6 bases). Per germline, CDR1 LNHDA and CDR2 SQIVND (reference sequence). V lost 1 base to trimming and J lost 7 bases, with 17 bases between them. CDR3 length: 16 amino acids. The CDR3 bases are TGTGCCAGTAGTATAGTGCTCGGGGCCCGGGGGAATGAGCAGTTCTTC. Its protein is CASSIVLGARGNEQFF.

The chain is built from TRBV5-4 and TRBJ2-5; 9 nucleotides line up with TRBD1. This CDR3 has 15 residues. Losses at the gene ends were 4 bases for V and 1 base for J; bases not matched to a gene: 5. In germline, CDR1 is SGHNT, CDR2 YYREEE (reference sequence). The chain's CDR3 is CASSRDRAFQETQYF. CDR3 in DNA: TGTGCCAGCAGCCGGGACAGGGCCTTCCAAGAGACCCAGTACTTC. Full variable domain (missing parts from reference TRBV5-4 and TRBJ2-5): ETGVTQSPTHLIKTRGQQVTLRCSSQSGHNTVSWYQQALGQGPQFIFQYYREEENGRGNFPPRFSGLQFPNYSSELNVNALELDDSALYLCASSRDRAFQETQYFGPGTRLLVL.

The CDR3 loop is CASSLGTSGNEQFF. The DNA of the CDR3 is TGTGCCAGCAGCTTAGGGACTAGCGGGAATGAGCAGTTCTTC. The chain links TRBV11-3 to TRBJ2-1; 11 bases fit TRBD2. The germline V gene has CDR1 SGHNT and CDR2 YENEEA. The CDR3 spans 14 residues. J was trimmed by 7 bases and V by 1 base; bases with no gene match: 0.

The chain uses TRBV5-4 and TRBJ1-2; 12 bases fit TRBD1. Trimming took 0 bases from V and 5 from J; bases not matched to a gene: 8. The germline gives CDR1 SGHNT, CDR2 YYREEE (reference sequence). This CDR3 comprises 17 residues. CDR3 amino acids: CASSLEPSGQGAYGYTF. CDR3 sequence (DNA): TGTGCCAGCAGCTTGGAGCCCTCGGGACAGGGGGCATATGGCTACACCTTC.